These T cell receptor beta chains were read from a single sample in a study of OX40 agonist ivuxolimab in advanced cancers. Libraries were prepared by immunoSEQ multiplex PCR; TCRdb keeps only in-frame clonotypes and omits some of them. This sample has 65,000 to 95,000 clones, with over 75% found just once. This material consisted of CD4+ or CD8+ T cells sorted from blood, taken in a trial of the OX40 agonist ivuxolimab. The receptors come from an adult with an advanced solid tumor such as melanoma, head and neck, liver or kidney cancer. The CDR3 runs from the conserved cysteine through the conserved F or W. D genes are given only for firm matches. Only part of the rows carry a size: once, few, many, or a class if the clone is expanded.

CDR3 DNA: TGTGCCAGCACACTGTTCACTAGCGGGAGTGCAGATACGCAGTATTTT
CDR3 protein: CASTLFTSGSADTQYF
clone size: once
J gene: TRBJ2-3
D gene: TRBD2
V gene: TRBV18

CDR3 DNA: TGTGCCAGTAGCGGAGGAGGTCGGGATACGCAGTATTTT
CDR3 protein: CASSGGGRDTQYF
clone size: -
J gene: TRBJ2-3
D gene: -
V gene: TRBV19

CDR3 DNA: TGTGCCAGTAGCTATGCACGGGACAAAGGCACAGATACGCAGTATTTT
CDR3 protein: CASSYARDKGTDTQYF
clone size: -
J gene: TRBJ2-3
D gene: -
V gene: TRBV19

CDR3 DNA: TGTGCCAGTAGAAGGGACATTTATAGCAATCAGCCCCAGCATTTT
CDR3 protein: CASRRDIYSNQPQHF
clone size: -
J gene: TRBJ1-5
D gene: -
V gene: TRBV19

CDR3 DNA: TGTGCCAGCAGTTACTCGTTTCTCCTAAACACCGGGGAGCTGTTTTTT
CDR3 protein: CASSYSFLLNTGELFF
clone size: -
J gene: TRBJ2-2
D gene: -
V gene: TRBV6-5

CDR3 DNA: TGTGCCAGCTCACCGGGACAGGGGATCTATGGCTACACCTTC
CDR3 protein: CASSPGQGIYGYTF
clone size: -
J gene: TRBJ1-2
D gene: TRBD1
V gene: TRBV18

CDR3 DNA: TGTGCCAGCTCAACAGGACAGGCGAACACCGGGGAGCTGTTTTTT
CDR3 protein: CASSTGQANTGELFF
clone size: -
J gene: TRBJ2-2
D gene: TRBD1
V gene: TRBV18

CDR3 DNA: TGTGCCAGCAGTGGCGGGGGGTTTGCAGATACGCAGTATTTT
CDR3 protein: CASSGGGFADTQYF
clone size: -
J gene: TRBJ2-3
D gene: TRBD2
V gene: TRBV11-2

CDR3 DNA: TGTGCCAGCGGGGGGTCAATGAACACTGAAGCTTTCTTT
CDR3 protein: CASGGSMNTEAFF
clone size: -
J gene: TRBJ1-1
D gene: -
V gene: TRBV2

CDR3 DNA: TGTGCCAGCAGTTTAAGCCAAAGGGGAGGCTACACCTTC
CDR3 protein: CASSLSQRGGYTF
clone size: -
J gene: TRBJ1-2
D gene: -
V gene: TRBV28

CDR3 DNA: TGTGCCAGTAGTCAACCCGGACAGGGAAGCGGGGAGCTGTTTTTT
CDR3 protein: CASSQPGQGSGELFF
clone size: -
J gene: TRBJ2-2
D gene: TRBD1
V gene: TRBV19

CDR3 DNA: TGTGCCAGCCAAGTAGGACAGCCTAATGAAAAACTGTTTTTT
CDR3 protein: CASQVGQPNEKLFF
clone size: once
J gene: TRBJ1-4
D gene: -
V gene: TRBV6-1

CDR3 DNA: TGTGCCAGTAGAAATCAGGGGTCCTACGAGCAGTACTTC
CDR3 protein: CASRNQGSYEQYF
clone size: -
J gene: TRBJ2-7
D gene: -
V gene: TRBV19

CDR3 DNA: TGTGCCAGCAGTGAAAAGGCTAGGGGAACTCTCGGGGGGCGAACCGGGGAGCTGTTTTTT
CDR3 protein: CASSEKARGTLGGRTGELFF
clone size: -
J gene: TRBJ2-2
D gene: -
V gene: TRBV6-1

CDR3 DNA: TGTGCCAGCAGTTCACGGACAGGGGGGGAGACCCAGTACTTC
CDR3 protein: CASSSRTGGETQYF
clone size: few
J gene: TRBJ2-5
D gene: TRBD1
V gene: TRBV2

CDR3 DNA: TGTGCCATCAGTGATGGGGGACGGGAGAGGGAGACCCAGTACTTC
CDR3 protein: CAISDGGRERETQYF
clone size: -
J gene: TRBJ2-5
D gene: -
V gene: TRBV10-3

CDR3 DNA: TGTGCCAGCGCTGACAGGGGGGGGACCTACGAGCAGTACTTC
CDR3 protein: CASADRGGTYEQYF
clone size: -
J gene: TRBJ2-7
D gene: TRBD1
V gene: TRBV6-1

CDR3 DNA: TGTGCCAGCAGCCAATGGGCCAGACGTAGCGGAGGATTGGCCTACGAGCAGTACTTC
CDR3 protein: CASSQWARRSGGLAYEQYF
clone size: -
J gene: TRBJ2-7
D gene: -
V gene: TRBV4-2

CDR3 DNA: TGTGCCAGCAGCCTATCGGGAGGGTACCAAGAGACCCAGTACTTC
CDR3 protein: CASSLSGGYQETQYF
clone size: -
J gene: TRBJ2-5
D gene: TRBD2
V gene: TRBV9

CDR3 DNA: TGTGCCAGCAAGGGGACTAGCGGAGGAAGGGAGACCCAGTACTTC
CDR3 protein: CASKGTSGGRETQYF
clone size: -
J gene: TRBJ2-5
D gene: TRBD2
V gene: TRBV2

CDR3 DNA: TGTGCCAGCAGTTCATCATCTGGAAACACCATATATTTT
CDR3 protein: CASSSSSGNTIYF
clone size: -
J gene: TRBJ1-3
D gene: -
V gene: TRBV6-6

CDR3 DNA: TGTGCCAGTAAAACAGGGGAGGGTATCACCGGGGAGCTGTTTTTT
CDR3 protein: CASKTGEGITGELFF
clone size: -
J gene: TRBJ2-2
D gene: -
V gene: TRBV19

CDR3 DNA: TGTGCCAGCAGCTCCCGGTCCGCGAACACTGAAGCTTTCTTT
CDR3 protein: CASSSRSANTEAFF
clone size: -
J gene: TRBJ1-1
D gene: -
V gene: TRBV7-2

CDR3 DNA: TGTGCCATCAGGGATGGGCAGCCCACGGATACGCAGTATTTT
CDR3 protein: CAIRDGQPTDTQYF
clone size: -
J gene: TRBJ2-3
D gene: -
V gene: TRBV10-3

CDR3 DNA: TGTGCCAGCAGTGATTTTAGGGTATCCTCTGGAAACACCATATATTTT
CDR3 protein: CASSDFRVSSGNTIYF
clone size: -
J gene: TRBJ1-3
D gene: -
V gene: TRBV2

CDR3 DNA: TGTGCCAGCTCACCCATACAGCGCTCTGGGGCCAACGTCCTGACTTTC
CDR3 protein: CASSPIQRSGANVLTF
clone size: -
J gene: TRBJ2-6
D gene: -
V gene: TRBV18

CDR3 DNA: TGTGCCAGCAGTTTTTATCGGCAGGTTAAGGCCGGGGAGCTGTTTTTT
CDR3 protein: CASSFYRQVKAGELFF
clone size: -
J gene: TRBJ2-2
D gene: -
V gene: TRBV28

CDR3 DNA: TGCGCCAGCAGCCAAGAGAGGTCCCGATCCTACGAGCAGTACTTC
CDR3 protein: CASSQERSRSYEQYF
clone size: -
J gene: TRBJ2-7
D gene: -
V gene: TRBV4-3

CDR3 DNA: TGCAGTCCGGCCGGCCAAGATACGCAGTATTTT
CDR3 protein: CSPAGQDTQYF
clone size: -
J gene: TRBJ2-3
D gene: -
V gene: TRBV20-1

CDR3 DNA: TGTGCCAGCAGCTTAGGACTGTCATCTCCCAAACGGAATGAGCAGTTCTTC
CDR3 protein: CASSLGLSSPKRNEQFF
clone size: -
J gene: TRBJ2-1
D gene: -
V gene: TRBV11-3

CDR3 DNA: TGTGCCAGCAGCCAGTACCGGGACACCAGCTTC
CDR3 protein: CASSQYRDTSF
clone size: -
J gene: TRBJ2-7
D gene: -
V gene: TRBV14

CDR3 DNA: TGTGCCAGCAGCCCACCCATCGGTCCACCGAACACCGGGGAGCTGTTTTTT
CDR3 protein: CASSPPIGPPNTGELFF
clone size: -
J gene: TRBJ2-2
D gene: -
V gene: TRBV5-4

CDR3 DNA: TGCGCCAGCAGCCAACCTAGACAGGGAACGGCCTACGAGCAGTACTTC
CDR3 protein: CASSQPRQGTAYEQYF
clone size: -
J gene: TRBJ2-7
D gene: TRBD1
V gene: TRBV4-1

CDR3 DNA: TGTGCCAGTACCCTGGGGGATAAGAGCAATGAGCAGTTCTTC
CDR3 protein: CASTLGDKSNEQFF
clone size: -
J gene: TRBJ2-1
D gene: -
V gene: TRBV19

CDR3 DNA: TGTGCCAGCAGTGTCCAGGACGGGAGCTCCTACGAGCAGTACTTC
CDR3 protein: CASSVQDGSSYEQYF
clone size: -
J gene: TRBJ2-7
D gene: -
V gene: TRBV6-1

CDR3 DNA: TGTGCCAGCAGTCCCCCAGTTGGAACTGGGGCCAACGTCCTGACTTTC
CDR3 protein: CASSPPVGTGANVLTF
clone size: -
J gene: TRBJ2-6
D gene: -
V gene: TRBV28

CDR3 DNA: TGTGCCAGCTCACCACCAGGCTACAATGAGCAGTTCTTC
CDR3 protein: CASSPPGYNEQFF
clone size: -
J gene: TRBJ2-1
D gene: -
V gene: TRBV18

CDR3 DNA: TGTGCCAGCAGACGGAGGTTCATGGATGAGCAGTTCTTC
CDR3 protein: CASRRRFMDEQFF
clone size: -
J gene: TRBJ2-1
D gene: -
V gene: TRBV6-5

CDR3 DNA: TGTGCCAGCAGTTTAAGGGTTAAGTCGGGAAACACCATATATTTT
CDR3 protein: CASSLRVKSGNTIYF
clone size: -
J gene: TRBJ1-3
D gene: -
V gene: TRBV28

CDR3 DNA: TGTGCCAGCGGTAGAGTTTACGAAGGAGGGTACGGCGAGCAGTACTTC
CDR3 protein: CASGRVYEGGYGEQYF
clone size: -
J gene: TRBJ2-7
D gene: -
V gene: TRBV6-8

CDR3 DNA: TGTGCCAGCAGCCGGGGGGCGCCTGTGTCCGGAAACACCATATATTTT
CDR3 protein: CASSRGAPVSGNTIYF
clone size: -
J gene: TRBJ1-3
D gene: -
V gene: TRBV7-8

CDR3 DNA: TGCGCCAGCAGCTTGGGGACTGTCACCTACGAGCAGTACTTC
CDR3 protein: CASSLGTVTYEQYF
clone size: -
J gene: TRBJ2-7
D gene: -
V gene: TRBV5-1

CDR3 DNA: TGCAGCGTTGCCCTCCTGGGGGCATCCGGCATTCAGTACTTC
CDR3 protein: CSVALLGASGIQYF
clone size: -
J gene: TRBJ2-4
D gene: -
V gene: TRBV29-1

CDR3 DNA: TGTGCCAGCAGCTTGTTGGGGTCGAACACCGGGGAGCTGTTTTTT
CDR3 protein: CASSLLGSNTGELFF
clone size: -
J gene: TRBJ2-2
D gene: -
V gene: TRBV9

CDR3 DNA: TGCGCCAGCAGTTCCCAGGGGGGGAGAACAGATACGCAGTATTTT
CDR3 protein: CASSSQGGRTDTQYF
clone size: -
J gene: TRBJ2-3
D gene: -
V gene: TRBV5-1

CDR3 DNA: TGTGCCAGCTCACCCCAAGGGGGTCAGGGTGAAAAACTGTTTTTT
CDR3 protein: CASSPQGGQGEKLFF
clone size: -
J gene: TRBJ1-4
D gene: -
V gene: TRBV18

CDR3 DNA: TGCGCCAGCAGCGGCAGGTCCTCCACAGATACGCAGTATTTT
CDR3 protein: CASSGRSSTDTQYF
clone size: -
J gene: TRBJ2-3
D gene: -
V gene: TRBV5-1

CDR3 DNA: TGTGCCAGCAGCTTGGGAAGGGGGAACTATGGCTACACCTTC
CDR3 protein: CASSLGRGNYGYTF
clone size: -
J gene: TRBJ1-2
D gene: -
V gene: TRBV5-6

CDR3 DNA: TGTGCCAGCAGCCAGCTGCCATTGGCCTACGAGCAGTACTTC
CDR3 protein: CASSQLPLAYEQYF
clone size: -
J gene: TRBJ2-7
D gene: -
V gene: TRBV7-8

CDR3 DNA: TGTGCCAGCACGACAGCCATGGTGGGAGACACTGAAGCTTTCTTT
CDR3 protein: CASTTAMVGDTEAFF
clone size: -
J gene: TRBJ1-1
D gene: -
V gene: TRBV2